This T cell receptor (beta chain) was identified during a study of T-cell reconstitution after alpha-beta-depleted transplantation in children. This clonotype has a handful of counts. Its antigen is currently unknown. Unique molecular identifiers were used in preparing the TCRbeta library. TCRdb recomputed calls from the PCR reads with MiXCR, one row per CDR3 protein. The profile shows hundreds of thousands of distinct CDR3 sequences, roughly 15% of them singletons. General study results and limits: It was surviving recipient T cells and thymic progenitors that gave some patients high TCRbeta diversity at day 60. T-cell counts and diversity at one year post-transplant came mainly from newly produced T cells. By about two months after transplant, alpha-beta T cells reportedly arose from several hundred graft clones that had expanded.

The sequence was collected from a boy younger than two who had a stem cell transplant for Wiskott-Aldrich syndrome, so the T cells may come from the graft donor. This sample comprised PBMCs, mostly from graft donor cells, obtained 360 days after TCRalphabeta/CD19-depleted stem cell transplant.

Here the CDR3 reads CASSSRDRGRGSYNEQFF. CDR3 in DNA: TGTGCCAGCAGCTCCCGAGACAGGGGCCGGGGTTCCTACAATGAGCAGTTCTTC. The genes are TRBV7-8 and TRBJ2-1; 8 bases line up with TRBD1. CDR1 and CDR2 from the germline V gene are SGHVS and FQNEAQ. V lost 4 bases to trimming and J lost 1 base; unmatched junction nucleotides: 12. The CDR3 consists of 18 residues. Variable domain in full (rest from reference TRBV7-8 and TRBJ2-1): GAGVSQSPRYKVAKRGQDVALRCDPISGHVSLFWYQQALGQGPEFLTYFQNEAQLDKSGLPSDRFFAERPEGSVSTLKIQRTQQEDSAVYLCASSSRDRGRGSYNEQFFGPGTRLTVL.